The 10 T cell receptor beta chains below were found in one sample sequenced in a study of blood T cell repertoires in COVID-19. This table comes from immunoSEQ multiplex PCR, and its TCRdb copy is limited to in-frame clones, with some not included. The sample includes 300,000 to 400,000 clones, around 90% of them seen just once. Source material: PBMCs or T cells enriched from blood (not recorded which). The receptors here all came from a man aged 60-69 years who had recovered from COVID-19.

This chain links TRBV5-4 with TRBJ2-2; 9 bases line up with TRBD2. V lost 0 bases and J lost 6; bases outside the gene matches: 6. The germline V gene has CDR1 SGHNT and CDR2 YYREEE (reference sequence). The CDR3 spans 16 residues. The CDR3 sequence: CASSLDLAGASGELFF. The CDR3 bases are TGTGCCAGCAGCTTGGATTTAGCGGGGGCCTCCGGGGAGCTGTTTTTT.

V usage is TRBV24-1 and J usage is TRBJ2-2, with 11 bases fitting TRBD2. Germline-derived CDR1 and CDR2 are KGHDR and SFDVKD. This CDR3 spans 15 amino acids. With 5 bases clipped from V and 7 bases from J, the junction kept 5 bases outside the gene matches. The CDR3 sequence: CATSGLAGRGGELFF. The CDR3 coding sequence is TGTGCCACCAGTGGACTAGCGGGAAGGGGCGGGGAGCTGTTTTTT.

On this clone: Other DNA sequences from this sample encode an identical CDR3 as well. The J gene is TRBJ2-7, the V gene TRBV7-3; maybe TRBD1 (6 bases). The CDR3 has 14 residues. CDR1 is SGHTA and CDR2 is FQGTGA in the germline V gene. The V gene lost 5 bases and the J gene lost 3 bases, with 14 bases spanning the gap. CDR3 residues: CASSPSTGSYEQYF. The CDR3, as DNA: TGTGCCAGCAGCCCATCAACAGGGAGCTACGAGCAGTACTTC.

This sequence joins TRBV2 and TRBJ1-1; D not resolved. Germline V gene lookup returns CDR1 SNHLY and CDR2 FYNNEI. Trimming removed 4 bases from V and 1 base from J, with 7 bases in between. This CDR3 is built from 13 residues. The CDR3 nucleotides are TGTGCCAGCAGTGCACATCCGAACACTGAAGCTTTCTTT. The encoded protein is CASSAHPNTEAFF.

The V call is TRBV19, the J call TRBJ2-1; TRBD2 aligns across 12 bases. The length of the CDR3 is 15 residues. Germline V gives CDR1 LNHDA, CDR2 SQIVND (reference sequence). J lost 6 bases, V lost 7 bases, and 7 bases had no gene match. The CDR3 sequence: CASTRSGLAGNEQFF. In nucleotides, the CDR3 is TGTGCCAGTACTCGCTCGGGACTAGCGGGCAATGAGCAGTTCTTC.

The table lists this clone with a few counts. The genes are TRBV28 and TRBJ2-5; 14 nucleotides line up with TRBD2. V lost 5 bases, J lost 6 bases, and 8 bases stayed unmatched. CDR1 and CDR2 from the germline V gene are MDHEN and SYDVKM. The CDR3 runs to 16 residues. In DNA, the CDR3 is TGTGCCAGCAGTCCATCAGGACTAGCGGGAGGACAGACCCAGTACTTC. Its translation: CASSPSGLAGGQTQYF.

V is TRBV19 and J is TRBJ2-1, with D possibly TRBD2 on 6 matching bases. The V gene lost 3 bases and the J gene lost 1 base, with 16 bases spanning the gap. The CDR3 length is 17 residues. The V gene's germline CDR1 is LNHDA and CDR2 SQIVND (reference sequence). This CDR3 is CASSIYGRGVSYNEQFF. The CDR3, as DNA: TGTGCCAGTAGTATTTACGGGAGAGGAGTGTCCTACAATGAGCAGTTCTTC.

The rearrangement links TRBV25-1 to TRBJ1-2; TRBD1 might be the D (6 bases). This CDR3 region has 15 residues. Trimming removed 1 base at V and 9 bases at J, with 18 bases between. The germline CDR1 and CDR2 sequences are MGHDK and SYGVNS. This CDR3 is CASSEFNRATGSYTF. CDR3 nucleotide sequence: TGTGCCAGCAGTGAATTTAACAGGGCAACAGGCAGCTACACCTTC.

A word on this clone: The sample holds other DNA sequences that translate to the same CDR3. The chain employs TRBV6-5 and TRBJ2-3; D unresolved. Germline loops: CDR1 MNHEY, CDR2 SVGAGI. This CDR3 has 15 residues. V lost 1 base to trimming and J lost 1 base, with 9 bases between them. The CDR3 is CASSYLAERTDTQYF. CDR3 sequence (DNA): TGTGCCAGCAGTTACTTAGCTGAACGCACAGATACGCAGTATTTT.

To note about this clone: A junction end diverges from the germline sequence, so it may reflect a read error. The V gene is TRBV18, the J gene TRBJ2-6; D gene unclear. This CDR3 has 14 residues. In germline, CDR1 is KGHSH, CDR2 LQKENI. CDR3 sequence: CASSPPAGANVLTF. CDR3 nucleotides: TGTGCCAGCTCACCACCGGCTGGTGCCAACGTCCTGACTTTC.